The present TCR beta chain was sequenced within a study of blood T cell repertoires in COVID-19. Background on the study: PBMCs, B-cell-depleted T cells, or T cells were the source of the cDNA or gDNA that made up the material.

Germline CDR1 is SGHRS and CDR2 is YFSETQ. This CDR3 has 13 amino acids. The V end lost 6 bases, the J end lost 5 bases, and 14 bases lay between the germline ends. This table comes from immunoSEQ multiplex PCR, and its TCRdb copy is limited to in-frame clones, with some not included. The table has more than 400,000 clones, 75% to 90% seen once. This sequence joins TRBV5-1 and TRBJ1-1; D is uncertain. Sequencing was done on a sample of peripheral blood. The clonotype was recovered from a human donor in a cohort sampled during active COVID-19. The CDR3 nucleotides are TGCGCCAGCATCGGGGATTCGGGGACTGAAGCTTTCTTT. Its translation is CASIGDSGTEAFF.